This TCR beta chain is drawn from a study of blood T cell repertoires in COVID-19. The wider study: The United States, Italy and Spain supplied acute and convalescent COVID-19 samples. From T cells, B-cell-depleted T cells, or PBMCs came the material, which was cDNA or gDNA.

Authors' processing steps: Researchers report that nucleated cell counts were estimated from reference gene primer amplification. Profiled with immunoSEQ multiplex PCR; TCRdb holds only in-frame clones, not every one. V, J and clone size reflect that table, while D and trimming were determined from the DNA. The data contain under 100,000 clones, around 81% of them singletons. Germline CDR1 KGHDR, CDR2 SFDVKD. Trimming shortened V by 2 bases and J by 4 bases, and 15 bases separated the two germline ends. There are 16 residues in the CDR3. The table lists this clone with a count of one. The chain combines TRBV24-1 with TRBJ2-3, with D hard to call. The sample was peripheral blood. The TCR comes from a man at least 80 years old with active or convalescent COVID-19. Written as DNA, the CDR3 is TGTGCCACCAGTGATTCCTCACCGCCGGTCCCAGATACGCAGTATTTT. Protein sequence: CATSDSSPPVPDTQYF.